This T cell receptor beta chain was sequenced for a study of early T cells in non-severe SARS-CoV-2 infection (dated by TCRdb to the early 2020s). Notes on the research overall: Bulk RNA from unsorted whole blood was used for TCR sequencing, so alpha and beta chains could not be paired. Study-wide conclusions, independent of this receptor: VDJdb matching was skewed toward anti-spike CD8 responses, so virus-specific expansions were likely underestimated and private and CD4 specificities were missed.

A case-control design nested within a healthcare worker cohort in London, UK, was used, with weekly nasopharyngeal swab PCR tests and blood sampling performed. Healthcare workers were recruited during the week of the UK lockdown, between 23 and 31 March 2020, and followed weekly for up to roughly 15 weeks. Library generation was performed with 5' RACE. The sequencing machine was a NextSeq 500. Unique molecular identifiers were attached to individual cDNA molecules in the TCR library protocol so that sequencing error and PCR bias could be corrected. Both TCR alpha and beta chains were sequenced, and tight co-correlation was observed between alpha and beta sequence abundances in each sample. In the paper's pipeline: Decombinator V4 was used to annotate TCR sequences for V gene, J gene and CDR3. Expanded TCRs were defined as changing significantly between any two time points under a Poisson model with p below 0.0001. TCR abundances were normalised to the total number of TCRs sequenced per sample and expressed as counts per million. TRAV1-2 paired with TRAJ12, TRAJ20 or TRAJ33 defined MAIT TCRs, while TRAV10 paired with TRAJ18 defined iNKT TCRs. VDJdb, accessed 1 November 2021, was searched for CMV, EBV and SARS-CoV-2 annotated TCRs, excluding TCRs annotated for multiple antigens. TCRdb ran its own pipeline on the public reads, namely fastp trimming at Q25 and MiXCR clone calling, and kept in-frame beta chains. Each CDR3 protein appears once, grouped with its most common genes and DNA. The V and J calls and clone size are TCRdb's, not the authors'. The sample table holds some 61,000 distinct CDR3 sequences, of which 10% were seen once. Together, the top ten hold under 6% of the sample.

Reading from cysteine to phenylalanine, the CDR3 counts 12 amino acids. The entry retains the CDR3 DNA only, 36 bases that are in frame from base 1. Reading the germline V gene (reference sequence) gives CDR1 SEHNR and CDR2 FQNEAQ. V and J are truncated by 1 base and 9 bases respectively, leaving an intervening sequence of 7 bases. This clonotype has ten or more counts. Its antigen is still unknown. The sample holds no much larger clone one base away, and base qualities are not on file. Sequencing was done on a sample of whole blood. The chain is assembled from TRBV7-9 and TRBJ1-5, with the D gene call left open. This TCR was sampled from an adult who was a healthcare worker with PCR-confirmed SARS-CoV-2 infection or an uninfected control (not recorded which). In nucleotides, the sequence is TGTGCCAGCAGCTTAGATTATGCGCCCCAGCATTTT. Its translation reads: CASSLDYAPQHF.